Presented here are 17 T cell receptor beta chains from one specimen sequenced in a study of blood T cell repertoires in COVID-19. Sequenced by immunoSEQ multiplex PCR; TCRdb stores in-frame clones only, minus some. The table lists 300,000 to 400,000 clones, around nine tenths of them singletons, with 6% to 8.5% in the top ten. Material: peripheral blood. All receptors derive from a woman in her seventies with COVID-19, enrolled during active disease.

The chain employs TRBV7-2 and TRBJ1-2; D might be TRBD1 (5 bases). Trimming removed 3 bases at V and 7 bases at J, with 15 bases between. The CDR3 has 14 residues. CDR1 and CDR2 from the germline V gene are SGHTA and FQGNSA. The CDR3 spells CASSFPGFGAGYTF. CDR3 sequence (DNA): TGTGCCAGCAGCTTTCCAGGGTTTGGAGCTGGCTACACCTTC.

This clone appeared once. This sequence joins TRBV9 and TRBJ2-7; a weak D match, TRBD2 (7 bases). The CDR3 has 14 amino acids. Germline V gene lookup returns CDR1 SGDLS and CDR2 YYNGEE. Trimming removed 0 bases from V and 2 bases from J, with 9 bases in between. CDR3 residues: CASSVAGGPYEQYF. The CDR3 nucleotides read TGTGCCAGCAGCGTAGCGGGGGGCCCCTACGAGCAGTACTTC.

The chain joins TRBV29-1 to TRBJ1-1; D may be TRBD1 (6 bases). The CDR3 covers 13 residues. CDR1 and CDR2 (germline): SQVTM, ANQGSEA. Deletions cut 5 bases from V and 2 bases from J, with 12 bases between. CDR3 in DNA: TGCAGCGTTCAGCCGGGACAAAACACTGAAGCTTTCTTT. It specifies CSVQPGQNTEAFF.

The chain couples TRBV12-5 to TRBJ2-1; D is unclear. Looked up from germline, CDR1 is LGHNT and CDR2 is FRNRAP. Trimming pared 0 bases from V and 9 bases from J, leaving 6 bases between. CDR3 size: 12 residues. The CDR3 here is CASGLVAREQFF. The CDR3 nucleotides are TGTGCTAGTGGTTTGGTAGCACGTGAGCAGTTCTTC.

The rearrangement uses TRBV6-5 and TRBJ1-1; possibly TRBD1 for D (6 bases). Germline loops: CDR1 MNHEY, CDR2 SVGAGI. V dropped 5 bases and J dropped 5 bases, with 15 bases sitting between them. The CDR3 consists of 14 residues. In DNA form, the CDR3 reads TGTGCCAGCAGTATGCGGGGGGCAAATACTGAAGCTTTCTTT. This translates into CASSMRGANTEAFF.

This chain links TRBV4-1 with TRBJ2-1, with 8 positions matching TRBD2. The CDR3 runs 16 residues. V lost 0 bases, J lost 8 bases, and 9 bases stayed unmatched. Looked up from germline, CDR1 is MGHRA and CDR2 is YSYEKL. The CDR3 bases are TGCGCCAGCAGCCAAGAGTCCGAGCGGGGGTTCGATGAGCAGTTCTTC. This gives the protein CASSQESERGFDEQFF.

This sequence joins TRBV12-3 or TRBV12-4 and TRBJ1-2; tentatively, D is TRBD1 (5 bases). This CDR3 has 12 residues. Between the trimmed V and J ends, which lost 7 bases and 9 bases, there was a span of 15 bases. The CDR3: CASTLNRRSYTF. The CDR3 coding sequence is TGTGCCAGCACCCTTAACAGGAGAAGCTACACCTTC.

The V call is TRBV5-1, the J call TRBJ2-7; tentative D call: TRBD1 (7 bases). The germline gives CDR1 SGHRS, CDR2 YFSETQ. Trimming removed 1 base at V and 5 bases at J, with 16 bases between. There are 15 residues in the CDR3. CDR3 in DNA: TGCGCCAGCAGCTTGTGGGGCGGGACAGCGAACGAGCAGTACTTC. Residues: CASSLWGGTANEQYF.

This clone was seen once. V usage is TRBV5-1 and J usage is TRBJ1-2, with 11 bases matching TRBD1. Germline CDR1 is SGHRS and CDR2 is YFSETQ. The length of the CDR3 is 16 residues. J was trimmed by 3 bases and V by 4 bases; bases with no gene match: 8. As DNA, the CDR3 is TGCGCCAGCAGCCTCGGACAGGGGGCGCTTGACTATGGCTACACCTTC. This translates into CASSLGQGALDYGYTF.

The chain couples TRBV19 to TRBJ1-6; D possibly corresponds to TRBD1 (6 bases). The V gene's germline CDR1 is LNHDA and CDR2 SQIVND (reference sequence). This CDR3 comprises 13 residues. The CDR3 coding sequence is TGTGTCCCTGGACAGATTTTAAGTTCACCCCTCCACTTT. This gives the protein CVPGQILSSPLHF. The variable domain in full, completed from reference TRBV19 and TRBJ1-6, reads DGGITQSPKYLFRKEGQNVTLSCEQNLNHDAMYWYRQDPGQGLRLIYYSQIVNDFQKGDIAEGYSVSREKKESFPLTVTSAQKNPTAFYLCVPGQILSSPLHFGNGTRLTVT.

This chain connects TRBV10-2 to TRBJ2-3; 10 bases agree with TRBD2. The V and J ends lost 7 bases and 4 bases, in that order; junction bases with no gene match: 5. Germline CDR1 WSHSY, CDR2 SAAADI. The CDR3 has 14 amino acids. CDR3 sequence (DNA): TGCGCCAGCAAAGGGACTAGCGCAGCAGATACGCAGTATTTT. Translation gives CASKGTSAADTQYF.

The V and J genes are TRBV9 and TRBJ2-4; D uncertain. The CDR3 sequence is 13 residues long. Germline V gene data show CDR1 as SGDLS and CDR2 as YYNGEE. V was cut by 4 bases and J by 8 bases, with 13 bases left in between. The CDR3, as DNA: TGTGCCAGCAGCCCCGGCCTTGAGGACATTCAGTACTTC. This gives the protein CASSPGLEDIQYF.

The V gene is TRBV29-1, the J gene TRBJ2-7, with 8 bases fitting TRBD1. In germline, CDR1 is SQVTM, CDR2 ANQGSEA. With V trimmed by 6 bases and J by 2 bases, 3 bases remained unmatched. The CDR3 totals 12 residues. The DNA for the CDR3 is TGCAGCGTAGAGACAGGGGCCTACGAGCAGTACTTC. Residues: CSVETGAYEQYF.

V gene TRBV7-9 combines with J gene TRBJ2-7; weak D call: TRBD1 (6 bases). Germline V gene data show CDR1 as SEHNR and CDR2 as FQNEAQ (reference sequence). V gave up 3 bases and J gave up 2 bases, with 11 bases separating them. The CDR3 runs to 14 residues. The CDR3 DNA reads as TGTGCCAGCAGCTTTGAAGGGGGTACCTACGAGCAGTACTTC. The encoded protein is CASSFEGGTYEQYF.

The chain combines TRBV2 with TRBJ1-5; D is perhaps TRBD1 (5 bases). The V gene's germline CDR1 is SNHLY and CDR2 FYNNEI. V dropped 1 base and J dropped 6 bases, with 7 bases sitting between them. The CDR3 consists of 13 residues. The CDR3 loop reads CASSEGGGQPQHF. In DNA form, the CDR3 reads TGTGCCAGCAGTGAAGGGGGGGGTCAGCCCCAGCATTTT.

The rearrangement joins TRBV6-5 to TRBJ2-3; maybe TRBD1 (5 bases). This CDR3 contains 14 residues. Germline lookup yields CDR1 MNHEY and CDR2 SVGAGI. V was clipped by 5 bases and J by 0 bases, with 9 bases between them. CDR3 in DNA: TGTGCCAGCAGTCACCAGGGTAGCACAGATACGCAGTATTTT. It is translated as CASSHQGSTDTQYF.

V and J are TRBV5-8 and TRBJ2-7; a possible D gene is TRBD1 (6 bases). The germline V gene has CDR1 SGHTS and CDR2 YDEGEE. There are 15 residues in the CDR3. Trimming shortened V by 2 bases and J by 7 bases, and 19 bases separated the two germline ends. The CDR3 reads CASSFRSARGGEQYF. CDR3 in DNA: TGTGCCAGCAGCTTCCGGTCGGCCAGGGGCGGTGAGCAGTACTTC.